The rows below give T cell receptor beta chains drawn from one sample of a study of T cell changes during pregnancy in multiple sclerosis. Here immunoSEQ multiplex PCR was the method, and the copy in TCRdb shows in-frame clones only, minus some. This table has some 75,000 clones, 90% to 95% appearing once. The sample in question was peripheral blood, obtained in the second trimester of pregnancy. The receptor source for this set is a female donor with multiple sclerosis, enrolled in a pregnancy study. The CDR3 runs from the conserved cysteine through the conserved F or W. Fields, in order: J gene, V gene, CDR3 protein.

j_call: TRBJ1-2; v_call: TRBV25-1; cdr3_aa: CASSATGRNGYGYTF
j_call: TRBJ1-5; v_call: TRBV21-1; cdr3_aa: CASSAKGGVGNQPQHF
j_call: TRBJ1-5; v_call: TRBV27; cdr3_aa: CASSLQGDQPQHF
j_call: TRBJ2-6; v_call: TRBV30; cdr3_aa: CAWSAASPGTSVHSGANVLTF
j_call: TRBJ2-7; v_call: TRBV28; cdr3_aa: CASRPRTGGVYEQYF
j_call: TRBJ1-4; v_call: TRBV18; cdr3_aa: CASSPGTANEKLFF
j_call: TRBJ2-7; v_call: TRBV6-5; cdr3_aa: CASSYSRDRSYEQYF
j_call: TRBJ2-5; v_call: TRBV27; cdr3_aa: CASSGTGQETQYF
j_call: TRBJ2-2; v_call: TRBV25-1; cdr3_aa: CATGTGGTGELFF
j_call: TRBJ1-2; v_call: TRBV6-4; cdr3_aa: CASSDRGEGGYTF
j_call: TRBJ2-5; v_call: TRBV11-2; cdr3_aa: CASSPDRGWETQYF
j_call: TRBJ2-1; v_call: TRBV5-6; cdr3_aa: CASSPVAGVGYNEQFF
j_call: TRBJ1-2; v_call: TRBV6-1; cdr3_aa: CASSESFSRGWLNYGYTF
j_call: TRBJ1-1; v_call: TRBV6-1; cdr3_aa: CASRGQVTEAFF
j_call: TRBJ2-3; v_call: TRBV7-2; cdr3_aa: CASSSLLRPTDTQYF
j_call: TRBJ2-1; v_call: TRBV4-1; cdr3_aa: CASSQVQGGEQFF
j_call: TRBJ2-1; v_call: TRBV5-1; cdr3_aa: CASSLALAGLNEQFF
j_call: TRBJ2-5; v_call: TRBV9; cdr3_aa: CASSFGTGGSETQYF
j_call: TRBJ2-2; v_call: TRBV29-1; cdr3_aa: CSSSGQANTGELFF
j_call: TRBJ2-7; v_call: TRBV5-6; cdr3_aa: CASSLGELRLGALEQYF
j_call: TRBJ1-1; v_call: TRBV4-1; cdr3_aa: CASSQDPGYTEAFF
j_call: TRBJ1-1; v_call: TRBV9; cdr3_aa: CASSVGQLNTEAFF
j_call: TRBJ2-1; v_call: TRBV18; cdr3_aa: CASSPVVGAGESNNEQFF
j_call: TRBJ1-2; v_call: TRBV27; cdr3_aa: CASSPAGNYGYTF
j_call: TRBJ2-7; v_call: TRBV28; cdr3_aa: CASNSGQARSYEQYF
j_call: TRBJ2-7; v_call: TRBV6-1; cdr3_aa: CASRYTGTDTLEQYF
j_call: TRBJ1-1; v_call: TRBV28; cdr3_aa: CASDEQTGNTEAFF
j_call: TRBJ2-7; v_call: TRBV28; cdr3_aa: CASSSSGGYEQYF
j_call: TRBJ2-7; v_call: TRBV2; cdr3_aa: CASSDPRQGRYEQYF
j_call: TRBJ2-1; v_call: TRBV28; cdr3_aa: CASSLPGQEQFF
j_call: TRBJ2-3; v_call: TRBV6-6; cdr3_aa: CASRDRGTGTDTQYF
j_call: TRBJ2-2; v_call: TRBV6-4; cdr3_aa: CASSSGSTGELFF
j_call: TRBJ2-7; v_call: TRBV11-2; cdr3_aa: CASSLAPGLYEQYF
j_call: TRBJ2-5; v_call: TRBV7-9; cdr3_aa: CASSARGGRETQYF
j_call: TRBJ2-7; v_call: TRBV5-4; cdr3_aa: CASTTLEDYEQYF
j_call: TRBJ2-3; v_call: TRBV7-8; cdr3_aa: CASSKGLAGTSTDTQYF
j_call: TRBJ2-1; v_call: TRBV27; cdr3_aa: CASTRDRNYNEQFF